These T cell receptor beta chains were read from a single sample in a study of T-cell reconstitution after alpha-beta-depleted transplantation in children. Each CDR3 protein gets one entry after TCRdb re-called the PCR reads with MiXCR. Of 90,000 to 120,000 distinct CDR3 sequences listed, 5.5% to 7% are singletons. The sequencing used PBMCs, mostly from graft donor cells, collected 360 days after TCRalphabeta/CD19-depleted stem cell transplant. The receptors come from a male patient between 2 and 10 years old who had a stem cell transplant for acute lymphoblastic leukemia, so the T cells may come from the graft donor. CDR3s include the opening cysteine and the closing phenylalanine or tryptophan. The D gene is left open where the match is weak. Size is omitted from some rows. Given values are once, few, many or a class for expanded clones.

V gene	D gene	clone size	J gene	CDR3 DNA	CDR3 protein
TRBV6-1	NA	NA	TRBJ1-2	TGTGCCAGCAGTAAGCGGGGTACCTATGGCTACACCTTC	CASSKRGTYGYTF
TRBV6-5	NA	many	TRBJ2-4	TGTGCCAGCAGCTCTCGGGACTCACCCAAAAACATTCAGTACTTC	CASSSRDSPKNIQYF
TRBV19	TRBD1	NA	TRBJ2-7	TGTGCCAGTAGTATGGGACAGGGGATTTACGAGCAGTACTTC	CASSMGQGIYEQYF
TRBV28	NA	many	TRBJ2-3	TGTGCCAGCGGGGGACCCAACACAGATACGCAGTATTTT	CASGGPNTDTQYF
TRBV9	NA	few	TRBJ2-3	TGTGCCAGCAGCGTAGGTGTGATAGATACGCAGTATTTT	CASSVGVIDTQYF
TRBV7-9	TRBD1	many	TRBJ2-3	TGTGCCAGTCCTACAGGGGGAGTCACAGATACGCAGTATTTT	CASPTGGVTDTQYF
TRBV6-5	NA	NA	TRBJ1-1	TGTGCCAGCAGTTATAGTAAGGGACCGACACTTAACACTGAAGCTTTCTTT	CASSYSKGPTLNTEAFF
TRBV5-5	TRBD1	NA	TRBJ1-1	TGTGCCAGCAGCTTCTGGACAGGGGGGATAACTGAAGCTTTCTTT	CASSFWTGGITEAFF
TRBV4-3	NA	many	TRBJ2-3	TGCGCCAGCAGCCCCTTCCGGACAGGAGGGGGAGATACGCAGTATTTT	CASSPFRTGGGDTQYF
TRBV5-1	TRBD1	few	TRBJ2-7	TGCGCCAGCAGCTTGGTGGGGGGCATCATCCTCGGGACAGGGCCCTACGAGCAGTACTTC	CASSLVGGIILGTGPYEQYF
TRBV15	NA	many	TRBJ2-3	TGTGCCACCAGCAGAACCCCCGTGGACACAGATACGCAGTATTTT	CATSRTPVDTDTQYF
TRBV12-3/TRBV12-4	NA	many	TRBJ1-1	TGTGCCAGCAGTCCCCGCGGGGACACTGAAGCTTTCTTT	CASSPRGDTEAFF
TRBV2	NA	many	TRBJ2-5	TGTGCCAGCAGTGAACATCCCTCCCGTGTAGGCCAGTACTTC	CASSEHPSRVGQYF
TRBV20-1	NA	many	TRBJ2-7	TGCAGTGTCAGGGACCACGAGCAGTACTTC	CSVRDHEQYF
TRBV7-6	TRBD1	many	TRBJ2-5	TGTGCCAGCAGCTCTCGACAGGGCCAAGAGACCCAGTACTTC	CASSSRQGQETQYF
TRBV9	TRBD2	NA	TRBJ2-1	TGTGCCAGCAGCGTAGGACTAGCATCCTACAATGAGCAGTTCTTC	CASSVGLASYNEQFF
TRBV18	TRBD1	NA	TRBJ1-1	TGTGCCAGCTCACCAACTGGGGGGCAGGGGGCCAACACTGAAGCTTTCTTT	CASSPTGGQGANTEAFF
TRBV7-2	NA	many	TRBJ2-3	TGTGCCAGAGGACAGTTTGGGGATACGCAGTATTTT	CARGQFGDTQYF
TRBV10-1	NA	many	TRBJ2-3	TGCGCCAGCAGTGAAGACAGGATCACAGATACGCAGTATTTT	CASSEDRITDTQYF
TRBV18	NA	few	TRBJ2-3	TGTGCCAGCTTTCTATTCCGCGGGGCAGATACGCAGTATTTT	CASFLFRGADTQYF
TRBV4-1	TRBD1	few	TRBJ2-7	TGCGCCAGCAGCCCTGTCATCACAGGGGCCGAGCAGTACTTC	CASSPVITGAEQYF
TRBV12-3/TRBV12-4	NA	many	TRBJ1-1	TGTGCCAGCAGTTTAACTAACACTGAAGCTTTCTTT	CASSLTNTEAFF
TRBV27	NA	few	TRBJ2-1	TGTGCCAGCAGTCCACGGCCTCTACGGAATGAGCAGTTCTTC	CASSPRPLRNEQFF
TRBV2	TRBD1	many	TRBJ2-3	TGTGCCAGCAGTTACAGGGGGCGGTGGAGGGATACGCAGTATTTT	CASSYRGRWRDTQYF
TRBV3-1	NA	NA	TRBJ2-1	TGTGCCAGCAGCCCCCTCCCTGGGGCATACAATGAGCAGTTCTTC	CASSPLPGAYNEQFF
TRBV20-1	NA	few	TRBJ1-3	TGCAGTGCTAGACGGGGCGGCTTACCTGGAAACACCATATATTTT	CSARRGGLPGNTIYF
TRBV27	NA	once	TRBJ2-7	TGTGCCACTTCAACCAGGTGGTCGGGCGAGCAGTACTTC	CATSTRWSGEQYF
TRBV4-3	NA	many	TRBJ2-7	TGCGCCAGCAGCCGGATGGGGCGGGGATACGAGCAGTACTTC	CASSRMGRGYEQYF
TRBV29-1	TRBD1	NA	TRBJ2-7	TGCAGCGTTGTTGGGACAGTCTACGAGCAGTACTTC	CSVVGTVYEQYF
TRBV2	NA	many	TRBJ2-1	TGTGCCAGCATAGGGGGCAGGTCGGGAGGGCCTGGTGAGCAGTTCTTC	CASIGGRSGGPGEQFF
TRBV5-1	NA	few	TRBJ2-5	TGCGCCAGCAGCTCTTGGGTACCACTAGAGACCCAGTACTTC	CASSSWVPLETQYF
TRBV13	TRBD1	many	TRBJ2-3	TGTGCCAGCAGCTCCAACAGGGGGCGAGGCACAGATACGCAGTATTTT	CASSSNRGRGTDTQYF
TRBV7-9	TRBD1	few	TRBJ1-2	TGTGCCAGCAGCGGGGACAGGGAGGAATATGGCTACACCTTC	CASSGDREEYGYTF
TRBV4-2	TRBD1	few	TRBJ1-1	TGTGCCAGCAGCCAAGGCTTAAGACAGGGGTCGAGGAACACTGAAGCTTTCTTT	CASSQGLRQGSRNTEAFF
TRBV11-2	NA	many	TRBJ2-5	TGTGCCAGCAGCCCAGAAGGGACCCAGTACTTC	CASSPEGTQYF
TRBV7-3	NA	many	TRBJ1-3	TGTGCCAGCAGCTCCGGAAACTCTGGAAACACCATATATTTT	CASSSGNSGNTIYF
TRBV27	NA	many	TRBJ1-1	TGTGCCAGCAGTTTGCTGGCGGGGGTGAACACTGAAGCTTTCTTT	CASSLLAGVNTEAFF
TRBV5-6	NA	many	TRBJ2-4	TGTGCCAGCAGCTTGGCCAGGAGGGGACTAGCCAAAAACATTCAGTACTTC	CASSLARRGLAKNIQYF
TRBV15	TRBD1	NA	TRBJ1-3	TGTGCCACCAGCAGACCGGACAGGGTTGGAAACACCATATATTTT	CATSRPDRVGNTIYF
TRBV10-3	TRBD1	many	TRBJ2-7	TGTGCCATCAGTACAGGGGTCCACGAGCAGTACTTC	CAISTGVHEQYF
TRBV19	NA	few	TRBJ2-7	TGTGCCAGTAGTATAGCGGGCAGGGGTTACGAGCAGTACTTC	CASSIAGRGYEQYF
TRBV6-1	TRBD2	few	TRBJ2-3	TGTGCCAGCACGGGGGGGATCGCAGATACGCAGTATTTT	CASTGGIADTQYF
TRBV4-2	NA	many	TRBJ1-1	TGTGCCAGCAGCCAAGGACCGCAAGCTTTCTTT	CASSQGPQAFF
TRBV6-5	NA	few	TRBJ2-5	TGTGCCAGCAGTTTTCGGACGGGCAAAGAGACCCAGTACTTC	CASSFRTGKETQYF
TRBV7-8	NA	NA	TRBJ1-3	TGTGCCAGCAGCTGGCGTCGGACAGACAACTCTGGAAACACCATATATTTT	CASSWRRTDNSGNTIYF
TRBV5-6	NA	few	TRBJ1-6	TGTGCCAGCAGCTCGAGACGGCAGGGGTTTTCACCCCTCCACTTT	CASSSRRQGFSPLHF
TRBV7-8	NA	NA	TRBJ2-1	TGTGCCAGCAGCTTAGGCCTTCCCAATGAGCAGTTCTTC	CASSLGLPNEQFF
TRBV12-3/TRBV12-4	TRBD1	many	TRBJ1-1	TGTGCCAGCAACCCCGGACAGGGCATCACTGAAGCTTTCTTT	CASNPGQGITEAFF